A single sample gave rise to the 9 T cell receptor beta chains below, sequenced in a study of cytomegalovirus exposure and HLA in healthy donors. PCR amplification relied on 60 Vbeta primers (plus 13 Jbeta primers). TCRdb's table, derived via immunoSEQ multiplex PCR, lists solely in-frame clones and lacks some. The sample spans tens of thousands of clones; the ten largest clones claim approximately 6.9%. Sequenced: PBMCs. Receptor source: a woman in her forties in good health and CMV-seronegative.

The J gene is TRBJ2-7, the V gene TRBV6-6, with 8 bases identical to TRBD1. V gave up 6 bases and J gave up 4 bases; unmatched junction bases: 11. Germline assignment: CDR1 MNHNY and CDR2 SVGAGI (reference sequence). CDR3 length: 15 residues. Written as DNA, the CDR3 is TGTGCCAGCAGCCAGGGACAGGAGAGGGGTTACGAGCAGTACTTC. It is translated as CASSQGQERGYEQYF.

The chain carries TRBV6-1 and TRBJ1-2, with D uncertain. This CDR3 spans 17 amino acids. CDR1 and CDR2 (germline): MNHNS, SASEGT. The V gene lost 3 bases and the J gene lost 0 bases, with 17 bases spanning the gap. The CDR3 spells CASSEGLMGSSNYGYTF. CDR3 in DNA: TGTGCCAGCAGTGAGGGCCTAATGGGCAGTTCTAACTATGGCTACACCTTC.

This rearrangement joins TRBV14 to TRBJ2-5; 10 bases are shared with TRBD2. Germline lookup yields CDR1 SGHDN and CDR2 FVKESK. The trim removed 1 base at V and 3 bases at J, leaving 2 bases unmatched. This CDR3 is built from 15 residues. CDR3 DNA: TGTGCCAGCAGCCAAGTAACTAGCGGGGAAGAGACCCAGTACTTC. Amino acid sequence: CASSQVTSGEETQYF.

This chain joins TRBV11-3 and TRBJ2-5; D not certain. CDR1 and CDR2 from the germline V gene are SGHNT and YENEEA. V was cut by 1 base and J by 0 bases, with 6 bases left in between. This CDR3 spans 14 amino acids. The CDR3, as DNA: TGTGCCAGCAGCTTAGCTCACAACCAAGAGACCCAGTACTTC. Its translation: CASSLAHNQETQYF.

The CDR3 sequence is CASRLSGANVLTF. The CDR3 nucleotides are TGTGCCAGCAGACTCTCTGGGGCCAACGTCCTGACTTTC. This chain joins TRBV6-1 and TRBJ2-6, with D uncertain. The CDR3 consists of 13 residues. Per the germline V gene, CDR1 is MNHNS and CDR2 is SASEGT. V dropped 6 bases and J dropped 0 bases, with 3 bases sitting between them.

This chain links TRBV2 with TRBJ1-5, with 7 positions matching TRBD1. The CDR3 is made up of 15 amino acids. The ends lost 5 bases at V and 1 base at J; junction bases unmatched: 5. From germline, CDR1 is SNHLY and CDR2 FYNNEI. The CDR3 DNA reads as TGTGCCAGCAGTACAGGGGCGACCAGCAATCAGCCCCAGCATTTT. Encoded protein: CASSTGATSNQPQHF.

The chain has TRBV27 and TRBJ2-7, with 9 bases fitting TRBD2. V dropped 1 base and J dropped 2; count of bases not matched to a gene: 6. Germline V lookup: CDR1 MNHEY, CDR2 SMNVEV (reference sequence). The CDR3 sequence is 16 residues long. The CDR3 loop is CASSLYPAGGAYEQYF. The CDR3 nucleotides are TGTGCCAGCAGTTTATATCCAGCGGGGGGAGCCTACGAGCAGTACTTC.

V gene TRBV13 combines with J gene TRBJ2-7; 11 bases match TRBD1. This CDR3 spans 17 amino acids. Germline lookup yields CDR1 PRHDT and CDR2 FYEKMQ (reference sequence). The ends lost 6 bases at V and 0 bases at J; junction bases unmatched: 10. DNA of the CDR3: TGTGCCAGCAGTACGGGGACAGGGGGAGCTAGCTCCTACGAGCAGTACTTC. Translated, it gives CASSTGTGGASSYEQYF.

This chain links TRBV9 with TRBJ2-3; TRBD2 might be the D (6 bases). Germline V gene data show CDR1 as SGDLS and CDR2 as YYNGEE. The CDR3 runs to 16 residues. Deletions cut 4 bases from V and 0 bases from J, with 15 bases between. CDR3 DNA: TGTGCCAGCAGCCCTGAGGGACTCCAGAGCACAGATACGCAGTATTTT. It yields the protein CASSPEGLQSTDTQYF.